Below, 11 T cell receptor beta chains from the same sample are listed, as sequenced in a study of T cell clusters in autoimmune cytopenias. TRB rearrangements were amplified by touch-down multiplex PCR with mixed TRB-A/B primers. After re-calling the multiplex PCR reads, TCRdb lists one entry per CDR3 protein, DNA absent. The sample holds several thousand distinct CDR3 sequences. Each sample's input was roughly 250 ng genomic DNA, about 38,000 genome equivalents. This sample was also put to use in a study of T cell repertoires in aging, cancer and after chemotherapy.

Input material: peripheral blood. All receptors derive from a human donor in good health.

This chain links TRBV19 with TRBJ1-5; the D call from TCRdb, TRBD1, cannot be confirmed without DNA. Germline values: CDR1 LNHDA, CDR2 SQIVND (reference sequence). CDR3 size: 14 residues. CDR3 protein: CASNGQGFYQPQHF.

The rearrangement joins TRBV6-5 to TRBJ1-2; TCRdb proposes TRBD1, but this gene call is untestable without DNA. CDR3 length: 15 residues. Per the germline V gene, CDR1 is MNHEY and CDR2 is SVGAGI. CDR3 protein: CASIERNRENYGYTF.

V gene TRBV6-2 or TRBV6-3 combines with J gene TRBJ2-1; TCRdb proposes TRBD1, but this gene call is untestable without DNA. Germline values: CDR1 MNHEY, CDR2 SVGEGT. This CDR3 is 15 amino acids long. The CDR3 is CASSYFDRPDNEQFF.

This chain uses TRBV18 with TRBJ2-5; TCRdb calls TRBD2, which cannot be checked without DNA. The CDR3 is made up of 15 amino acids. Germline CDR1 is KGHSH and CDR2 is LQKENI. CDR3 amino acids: CASSLERGNQETQYF.

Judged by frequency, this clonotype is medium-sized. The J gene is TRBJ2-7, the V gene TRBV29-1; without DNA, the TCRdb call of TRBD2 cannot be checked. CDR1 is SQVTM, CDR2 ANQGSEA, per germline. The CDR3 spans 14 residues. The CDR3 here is CSVGKGLVRDEQYF.

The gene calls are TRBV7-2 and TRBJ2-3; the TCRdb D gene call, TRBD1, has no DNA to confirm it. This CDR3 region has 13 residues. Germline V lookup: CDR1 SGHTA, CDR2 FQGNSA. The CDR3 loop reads CASSDSATDTQYF.

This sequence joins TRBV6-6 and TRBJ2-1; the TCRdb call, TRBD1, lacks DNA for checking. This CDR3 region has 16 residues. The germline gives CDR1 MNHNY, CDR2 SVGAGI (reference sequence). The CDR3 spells CASSERDRGGYNEQFF.

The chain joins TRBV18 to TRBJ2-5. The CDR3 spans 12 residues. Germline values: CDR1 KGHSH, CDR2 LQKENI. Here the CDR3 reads CASSPYQETQYF.

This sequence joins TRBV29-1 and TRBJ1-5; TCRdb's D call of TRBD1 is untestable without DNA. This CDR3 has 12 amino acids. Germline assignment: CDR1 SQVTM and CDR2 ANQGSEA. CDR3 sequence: CSVGTEGQPQHF.

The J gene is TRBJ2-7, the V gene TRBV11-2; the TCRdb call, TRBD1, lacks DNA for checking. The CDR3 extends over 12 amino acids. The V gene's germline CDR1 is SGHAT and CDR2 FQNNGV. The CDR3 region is CASEYRMREQYF. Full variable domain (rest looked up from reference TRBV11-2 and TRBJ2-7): EAGVAQSPRYKIIEKRQSVAFWCNPISGHATLYWYQQILGQGPKLLIQFQNNGVVDDSQLPKDRFSAERLKGVDSTLKIQPAKLEDSAVYLCASEYRMREQYFGPGTRLTVT.

The CDR3 reads CASSYSIGREAFF. The chain uses TRBV6-5 and TRBJ1-1; TCRdb picks TRBD1, but there is no DNA to check that call. From germline, CDR1 is MNHEY and CDR2 SVGAGI. The CDR3 runs 13 residues.